The following is a TCR beta chain sequence with its context. There are 14 residues in the CDR3. Germline CDR1 is SGHAT and CDR2 is FQNNGV. V gave up 1 base and J gave up 2 bases, with 7 bases separating them. The data were taken from a study of cytomegalovirus exposure and HLA in healthy donors. Overall study context: The study placed approximately 81% of its 398 genotyped donors in the Caucasian-associated ancestry cluster.

13 Jbeta primers and 60 Vbeta primers were used for the PCR. Assay: immunoSEQ multiplex PCR; the TCRdb copy retains only in-frame clones and omits some. The table has about 160,000 clones, under 90% seen once. This chain links TRBV11-2 with TRBJ2-3; D gene unclear. Sequencing used PBMCs. This TCR derives from a man aged 18 to 30 in good health and CMV-seronegative. The CDR3 DNA is TGTGCCAGCAGCTTAGCAGGCAACACAGATACGCAGTATTTT. Protein sequence: CASSLAGNTDTQYF.